The 20 T cell receptor beta chains given below trace back to one sample, sequenced in a study of Ad26.COV2.S vaccination and SARS-CoV-2 variants. Profiled with immunoSEQ multiplex PCR; TCRdb holds only in-frame clones, not every one. The sample has about 680,000 clones; more than 80% are singletons. The treatment denotes: roughly 20 received Ad26.COV2.S at low or high dose, single or two shots; 5 received placebo; per-sample allocation not given. Collection of samples fell on day 63 after the first vaccine or placebo injection. The sample consisted of peripheral blood, taken in a trial of Ad26.COV2.S vaccine versus placebo. All receptors derive from a person aged 18-60 years who received the Ad26.COV2.S COVID-19 vaccine or a placebo.

The V gene is TRBV18, the J gene TRBJ1-2, with unresolved D. The CDR3 contains 16 residues. The V end lost 2 bases, the J end lost 4 bases, and 17 bases lay between the germline ends. In germline, CDR1 is KGHSH, CDR2 LQKENI. CDR3 region: CASSPLRPTETYGYTF. The CDR3 DNA reads as TGTGCCAGCTCACCATTGAGGCCGACGGAAACCTATGGCTACACCTTC. Full variable domain (outside the CDR3, taken from reference TRBV18 and TRBJ1-2): NAGVMQNPRHLVRRRGQEARLRCSPMKGHSHVYWYRQLPEEGLKFMVYLQKENIIDESGMPKERFSAEFPKEGPSILRIQQVVRGDSAAYFCASSPLRPTETYGYTFGSGTRLTVV.

The CDR3 DNA reads TGTGCCACCACCACAGGGAAAGTGTCACCCCTCCACTTT. It encodes CATTTGKVSPLHF. The rearrangement uses TRBV6-6 and TRBJ1-6, with D perhaps TRBD1 (6 bases). The CDR3 extends over 13 amino acids. Deletions cut 10 bases from V and 10 bases from J, with 17 bases between. CDR1 is MNHNY, CDR2 SVGAGI, per germline (reference sequence).

The gene calls are TRBV3-1 (or the pseudogene TRBV3-2) and TRBJ1-2; 7 nucleotides match TRBD1. CDR1 LGHDT and CDR2 YNNKEL come from the germline V gene (reference sequence). After removal of 2 bases from V and 4 bases from J, the junction contained 7 bases not matched to a gene. This CDR3 has 15 amino acids. The CDR3 DNA reads TGTGCCAGCAGCCAACTGGACAGGCCCCTCTATGGCTACACCTTC. Translating it yields CASSQLDRPLYGYTF.

The J gene is TRBJ1-3, the V gene TRBV10-3; D not resolved. V was trimmed by 10 bases and J by 0 bases, leaving 10 bases between them. The CDR3 totals 13 residues. Germline V CDR1 and CDR2: ENHRY, SYGVKD. The CDR3 reads CATQMVSGNTIYF. Written as DNA, the CDR3 is TGTGCCACGCAAATGGTCTCTGGAAACACCATATATTTT.

The chain carries TRBV19 and TRBJ1-2, with D possibly being TRBD1 (5 bases). Germline-derived CDR1 and CDR2 are LNHDA and SQIVND (reference sequence). V lost 7 bases, J lost 3 bases, and 9 bases lay in between. The CDR3 sequence is 12 residues long. The CDR3 spells CASTGWDYGYTF. The CDR3 nucleotides are TGTGCCAGTACAGGGTGGGACTATGGCTACACCTTC.

The chain uses TRBV3-1 (or the pseudogene TRBV3-2) and TRBJ2-2, with TRBD2 matching over 10 bases. This CDR3 spans 17 amino acids. The V gene end was trimmed by 4 bases and the J gene end by 4 bases; junction bases not matched to a gene: 9. The germline CDR1 and CDR2 sequences are LGHDT and YNNKEL (reference sequence). CDR3 DNA: TGTGCCAGCAGCCTGCCCCCTAGCGGGAGTTTCACCGGGGAGCTGTTTTTT. Translated: CASSLPPSGSFTGELFF.

The chain employs TRBV4-3 and TRBJ1-1; no definite D call. V dropped 0 bases and J dropped 1 base, with 12 bases sitting between them. CDR3 length: 16 amino acids. Germline V lookup: CDR1 LGHNA, CDR2 YSLEER. The CDR3 DNA follows: TGCGCCAGCAGCCAAGAGGGATTGGCGGGGAACACTGAAGCTTTCTTT. Translated, it gives CASSQEGLAGNTEAFF.

The V and J genes are TRBV7-9 and TRBJ2-3; D may be TRBD1 (5 bases). V shed 2 bases and J shed 5 bases, with 8 bases lying between them. The germline V gene has CDR1 SEHNR and CDR2 FQNEAQ (reference sequence). This CDR3 is built from 13 residues. CDR3 region: CASSLKGIDTQYF. CDR3 DNA: TGTGCCAGCAGCTTAAAGGGGATAGATACGCAGTATTTT.

This clone appeared once. V is TRBV10-3 and J is TRBJ2-1; 10 nucleotides align to TRBD2. Trimming removed 8 bases from V and 6 bases from J; junction bases left unmatched: 7. The germline V gene encodes CDR1 ENHRY and CDR2 SYGVKD. This CDR3 comprises 14 residues. This CDR3 is CAIGSGRSLNEQFF. CDR3 bases: TGTGCCATCGGTAGCGGGAGGTCCCTCAATGAGCAGTTCTTC.

This chain uses TRBV11-2 with TRBJ2-3, with TRBD2 matching 10 bases. CDR3 length equals 17 residues. J gave up 1 base and V 1 base, and 5 bases lay outside the gene matches. Germline lookup yields CDR1 SGHAT and CDR2 FQNNGV. The CDR3 region has the DNA TGTGCCAGCAGCTTAGGGGGGCTAGCGGGAGGCACAGATACGCAGTATTTT. This encodes CASSLGGLAGGTDTQYF. The full variable domain, in which reference TRBV11-2 and TRBJ2-3 provide the parts outside the CDR3, is EAGVAQSPRYKIIEKRQSVAFWCNPISGHATLYWYQQILGQGPKLLIQFQNNGVVDDSQLPKDRFSAERLKGVDSTLKIQPAKLEDSAVYLCASSLGGLAGGTDTQYFGPGTRLTVL.

This clone appeared a few times. Other DNA sequences within the sample encode an identical CDR3. The V and J genes are TRBV18 and TRBJ2-7, with 8 bases fitting TRBD1. Germline assignment: CDR1 KGHSH and CDR2 LQKENI. With 3 bases clipped from V and 0 bases from J, the junction kept 4 bases outside the gene matches. This CDR3 is built from 15 residues. CDR3 DNA: TGTGCCAGCTCACCTCAGGGGGCCTCCTCCTACGAGCAGTACTTC. Translating gives CASSPQGASSYEQYF.

The chain carries TRBV9 and TRBJ1-2, with a possible D match to TRBD1 (5 bases). Germline V lookup: CDR1 SGDLS, CDR2 YYNGEE. The ends were cut back, 3 bases at V and 2 bases at J, with 14 bases in the middle. The CDR3 runs to 15 residues. As DNA, the CDR3 is TGTGCCAGCAGCGCCACCAGGGATGGGAACTATGGCTACACCTTC. Translation: CASSATRDGNYGYTF.

For this clone: This sample also contains other DNA sequences that code for the same CDR3. V usage is TRBV6-4 and J usage is TRBJ2-2; D is possibly TRBD1 (7 bases). The germline CDR1 and CDR2 sequences are MRHNA and SNTAGT. The CDR3 runs to 15 residues. Trimming cost V 5 bases and J 2 bases, with 12 bases left between them. DNA for the CDR3: TGTGCCAGCAGTAGACAGGGAGGCAACACCGGGGAGCTGTTTTTT. This sequence encodes CASSRQGGNTGELFF.

This clone is a singleton in its sample. The rearrangement uses TRBV7-9 and TRBJ1-1; possibly TRBD1 for D (6 bases). The germline V gene has CDR1 SEHNR and CDR2 FQNEAQ (reference sequence). V lost 1 base to trimming and J lost 2 bases, with 11 bases between them. The CDR3 is made up of 15 amino acids. CDR3 DNA: TGTGCCAGCAGCTTAGGGACAGCAAGTAACACTGAAGCTTTCTTT. Its translation is CASSLGTASNTEAFF. Supplemented by reference TRBV7-9 and TRBJ1-1, the full variable domain reads DTGVSQNPRHKITKRGQNVTFRCDPISEHNRLYWYRQTLGQGPEFLTYFQNEAQLEKSRLLSDRFSAERPKGSFSTLEIQRTEQGDSAMYLCASSLGTASNTEAFFGQGTRLTVV.

The gene calls are TRBV6-2 or TRBV6-3 and TRBJ2-3; 14 nucleotides line up with TRBD2. Germline-derived CDR1 and CDR2 are MNHEY and SVGEGT. V shed 2 bases, J shed 4 bases, and the junction held 14 bases outside the gene matches. This CDR3 is 20 amino acids long. CDR3 residues: CASSYNGLAGGARWADTQYF. CDR3 bases: TGTGCCAGCAGTTACAACGGACTAGCGGGGGGAGCTCGTTGGGCAGATACGCAGTATTTT.

The chain uses TRBV18 and TRBJ1-6, with unresolved D. The CDR3 has 14 amino acids. With 3 bases removed from V and 4 bases from J, the gap between germline ends came to 7 bases. Germline V lookup: CDR1 KGHSH, CDR2 LQKENI. The chain's CDR3 is CASSPGNYNSPLHF. DNA for the CDR3: TGTGCCAGCTCACCCGGCAATTATAATTCACCCCTCCACTTT.

In this sample, this clone turned up once. This rearrangement joins TRBV24-1 to TRBJ2-1; either TRBD1 or TRBD2 may supply D (5 bases each). There are 15 residues in the CDR3. Germline assignment: CDR1 KGHDR and CDR2 SFDVKD. Trimming removed 4 bases at V and 3 bases at J, with 12 bases between. The CDR3 nucleotides are TGTGCCACCAGTGACAAGGGGACGTACTACAATGAGCAGTTCTTC. This translates into CATSDKGTYYNEQFF.

V is TRBV9 and J is TRBJ1-5, with a tentative D call TRBD1 (6 bases). Trimming took off 1 base at V and 5 bases at J, with 10 bases between the two ends. The CDR3 extends over 14 amino acids. Germline loops: CDR1 SGDLS, CDR2 YYNGEE. The chain's CDR3 is CASSVSGGHQPQHF. DNA of the CDR3: TGTGCCAGCAGCGTATCCGGGGGGCATCAGCCCCAGCATTTT. The full variable domain, its missing parts supplied by reference TRBV9 and TRBJ1-5, is DSGVTQTPKHLITATGQRVTLRCSPRSGDLSVYWYQQSLDQGLQFLIQYYNGEERAKGNILERFSAQQFPDLHSELNLSSLELGDSALYFCASSVSGGHQPQHFGDGTRLSIL.

The chain joins TRBV5-4 to TRBJ2-2, with 7 bases that match TRBD1. The germline V gene encodes CDR1 SGHNT and CDR2 YYREEE (reference sequence). After removal of 4 bases from V and 2 bases from J, the junction contained 8 bases not matched to a gene. The CDR3 spans 16 residues. CDR3 protein: CASSQTGTVNTGELFF. DNA of the CDR3: TGTGCCAGCAGCCAGACGGGGACAGTTAACACCGGGGAGCTGTTTTTT.

The chain combines TRBV19 with TRBJ1-5; D not certain. Germline V gene sequence: CDR1 LNHDA, CDR2 SQIVND (reference sequence). This CDR3 contains 14 residues. Between the trimmed V and J ends, which lost 7 bases and 7 bases, there was a span of 17 bases. The CDR3 DNA is TGTGCCAGTACCTTCCCGGGCCTCGGACAGCCCCAGCATTTT. Residues: CASTFPGLGQPQHF.